This TCR beta chain was documented in a study of cytomegalovirus exposure and HLA in healthy donors. General study points: Most TCR sequences were uncommon, yet certain public TCRs appeared in many donors. A classifier reportedly called cytomegalovirus status with high sensitivity and specificity.

60 Vbeta and 13 Jbeta primers were used in PCR. TCRdb's table, derived via immunoSEQ multiplex PCR, lists solely in-frame clones and lacks some. The table includes over 95,000 clones, 74% detected once. V shed 5 bases and J 1 base; nucleotides not matched to a gene: 11. The CDR3 has 16 amino acids. Germline loops: CDR1 SEHNR, CDR2 FQNEAQ (reference sequence). Turning to this clone: The antigen remains unidentified. Additional DNA sequences in this sample encode the identical CDR3.

V and J are TRBV7-9 and TRBJ2-7; 7 nucleotides align to TRBD1. The sequenced sample consisted of PBMCs. This clonotype originated in a human donor in good health. The DNA for the CDR3 is TGTGCCAGCAGCCCCTCGACAGGGTACGTTTCCTACGAGCAGTACTTC. It codes for CASSPSTGYVSYEQYF.